What follows describes a single T cell receptor beta chain. The sample comes from a study of graft-versus-host responses after intestinal transplantation. Overall study: As for transplant type, recipients had multivisceral, liver-intestinal, or isolated intestinal grafts. Anti-thymocyte globulin induction, then tacrolimus and steroids for two to four years, went to all recipients.

Tissue from the graft was processed to free its intraepithelial and lamina propria lymphocytes. TCRdb's table, derived via immunoSEQ multiplex PCR, lists solely in-frame clones and lacks some. The sample lists just under 65,000 clones; 89% were seen once. V lost 7 bases to trimming and J lost 4 bases; unmatched junction nucleotides: 15. This CDR3 is built from 16 residues. Germline V CDR1 and CDR2: SGHRS, YFSETQ. The clonotype originates from a human patient who received an intestinal transplant, so some T cells may come from the graft donor. The sample here was ileum tissue, taken about 350 days after transplant. The genes are TRBV5-1 and TRBJ1-1; 8 nucleotides align to TRBD1. In DNA, the CDR3 is TGCGCCAGCCGCTCTACGCAGGGGGCGCGGGGCACTGAAGCTTTCTTT. This sequence encodes CASRSTQGARGTEAFF.